The 20 T cell receptor beta chains presented below share a single source sample, sequenced in a study of T cells in Graves' hyperthyroidism and ophthalmopathy. Amplification of TCR beta CDR3 regions was performed using RNA transcripts as template. A first-round RT-PCR of the TCR CDR3 used the HTBI primer set. Each CDR3 protein gets one entry after TCRdb re-called the multiplex PCR reads with MiXCR. In the table there are fewer than 350,000 distinct CDR3 sequences, 15% to 20% of which are singletons. Sequenced: blood. The receptor source for this set is a woman in her thirties or forties with Graves' ophthalmopathy.

The gene calls are TRBV5-1 and TRBJ2-7, with 13 bases fitting TRBD2. The CDR3 covers 16 residues. The trim removed 0 bases at V and 5 bases at J, leaving 5 bases unmatched. The germline gives CDR1 SGHRS, CDR2 YFSETQ. Here the CDR3 reads CASSLGGLAGVNEQYF. The DNA of the CDR3 is TGCGCCAGCAGCTTGGGCGGACTAGCGGGAGTGAACGAGCAGTACTTC.

Details on this clonotype: The junction does not match germline at one end; this may be a read error. The rearrangement uses TRBV20-1 and TRBJ2-7; possible D gene TRBD1, 6 bases. The CDR3 spans 14 residues. Germline loops: CDR1 DFQATT, CDR2 SNEGSKA (reference sequence). CDR3 region: CSARVLQGIGEQSF. For the CDR3, the DNA is TGCAGTGCTAGAGTCCTACAGGGCATAGGCGAGCAGTCCTTC.

This clonotype has ten or more counts. The CDR3: CASSLGYTLPVSPLHF. The CDR3 DNA reads as TGTGCCAGCAGCTTAGGCTACACCCTTCCCGTTTCACCCCTCCACTTT. J is TRBJ1-6 and V is TRBV7-8; D is uncertain. CDR3 length: 16 amino acids. Trimming pared 1 base from V and 9 bases from J, leaving 16 bases between. The germline gives CDR1 SGHVS, CDR2 FQNEAQ.

The sample holds many counts of this clonotype. The chain employs TRBV7-6 and TRBJ2-7, with 7 bases lining up with TRBD1. The length of the CDR3 is 15 residues. Trimming removed 6 bases from V and 2 bases from J; junction bases left unmatched: 10. Germline V gene data show CDR1 as SGHVS and CDR2 as FNYEAQ. The CDR3 reads CASRPRSGQTYEQYF. As DNA, the CDR3 is TGTGCCAGCAGGCCTAGGTCGGGACAGACCTACGAGCAGTACTTC.

This clonotype was seen ten or more times. V gene TRBV6-5 combines with J gene TRBJ1-1, with 7 bases fitting TRBD1. CDR1 and CDR2 (germline): MNHEY, SVGAGI. This CDR3 contains 13 residues. Germline trimming cut 2 bases from V and 7 bases from J; bases unmatched to any gene: 4. DNA of the CDR3: TGTGCCAGCAGTTACGGGACAGCAGTTGAAGCTTTCTTT. Translated, it gives CASSYGTAVEAFF.

Many counts were recorded for this clonotype. V and J are TRBV9 and TRBJ2-2, with 11 bases matching TRBD1. CDR1 is SGDLS, CDR2 YYNGEE, per germline. This CDR3 has 16 residues. V gave up 4 bases and J gave up 3 bases; unmatched junction bases: 5. CDR3 bases: TGTGCCAGCAGCCCTAGGACAGGGGGCGACACCGGGGAGCTGTTTTTT. This codes for CASSPRTGGDTGELFF.

At least ten counts were recorded for this clonotype. This rearrangement joins TRBV18 to TRBJ1-5; D remains ambiguous. Looked up from germline, CDR1 is KGHSH and CDR2 is LQKENI. The CDR3 has 15 residues. Trimming pared 3 bases from V and 1 base from J, leaving 10 bases between. CDR3 nucleotide sequence: TGTGCCAGCTCACCGGAAGAGGACAGCAATCAGCCCCAGCATTTT. Its translation is CASSPEEDSNQPQHF.

This clonotype was found many times. V usage is TRBV7-9 and J usage is TRBJ2-2, with D perhaps matching TRBD1 (5 bases). The CDR3 is 12 amino acids. Germline V gene sequence: CDR1 SEHNR, CDR2 FQNEAQ (reference sequence). V lost 3 bases to trimming and J lost 7 bases, with 6 bases between them. CDR3 nucleotide sequence: TGTGCCAGCAGCTTTGACAGCGGGGAGCTGTTTTTT. This codes for CASSFDSGELFF. The full variable domain, completed using reference TRBV7-9 and TRBJ2-2, is DTGVSQNPRHKITKRGQNVTFRCDPISEHNRLYWYRQTLGQGPEFLTYFQNEAQLEKSRLLSDRFSAERPKGSFSTLEIQRTEQGDSAMYLCASSFDSGELFFGEGSRLTVL.

There are many counts of this clonotype. This chain connects TRBV12-3 or TRBV12-4 to TRBJ1-3; D unresolved. The V end lost 0 bases, the J end lost 8 bases, and 8 bases lay between the germline ends. This CDR3 has 13 residues. DNA of the CDR3: TGTGCCAGCAGTTTAGCCGTGGCGGACACCATATATTTT. Amino acids: CASSLAVADTIYF.

This clonotype was counted many times. The genes are TRBV14 and TRBJ2-6; unclear D gene. Germline CDR1 SGHDN, CDR2 FVKESK. Trimming cost V 3 bases and J 12 bases, with 6 bases left between them. This CDR3 is built from 11 residues. The CDR3 nucleotides read TGTGCCAGCAGCCACCGCGGCGTCCTGACTTTC. Amino acids: CASSHRGVLTF.

The genes are TRBV7-8 and TRBJ1-1, with 12 bases fitting TRBD1. This CDR3 is built from 18 residues. Per the germline V gene, CDR1 is SGHVS and CDR2 is FQNEAQ. V shed 5 bases, J shed 1 base, and the junction held 11 bases outside the gene matches. The CDR3 spells CASSLWGGTGGRNTEAFF. In DNA form, the CDR3 reads TGTGCCAGCAGCCTCTGGGGGGGGACAGGGGGCAGGAACACTGAAGCTTTCTTT.

In this sample, this clonotype turned up many times. The chain links TRBV3-1 to TRBJ2-7; D remains ambiguous. V was trimmed by 0 bases and J by 5 bases, leaving 8 bases between them. CDR1 and CDR2 (germline): LGHDT, YNNKEL (reference sequence). This CDR3 region has 13 residues. CDR3 region: CASSQDPPNEQYF. Here the CDR3 DNA reads TGTGCCAGCAGCCAAGATCCCCCCAACGAGCAGTACTTC.

The chain combines TRBV6-5 with TRBJ1-5; no reliable D call. CDR1 and CDR2 from the germline V gene are MNHEY and SVGAGI. The CDR3 has 13 amino acids. The ends were cut back, 2 bases at V and 6 bases at J, with 8 bases in the middle. The CDR3 loop reads CASSYPSPQPQHF. The CDR3 DNA reads TGTGCCAGCAGTTACCCGTCCCCTCAGCCCCAGCATTTT.

This clonotype was observed at least ten times. The CDR3 region has the DNA TGTGCCAGCAGGGGTGACTACGAGCAGTACTTC. Translation: CASRGDYEQYF. The genes are TRBV6-5 and TRBJ2-7; D remains unclear. The CDR3 spans 11 residues. Germline CDR1 reads MNHEY; CDR2 reads SVGAGI. V was cut by 6 bases and J by 3 bases, with 6 bases left in between.

This clonotype was seen many times. V and J are TRBV6-1 and TRBJ1-1, with a possible D match to TRBD1 (5 bases). In germline, CDR1 is MNHNS, CDR2 SASEGT. V was cut by 6 bases and J by 5 bases, with 7 bases left in between. This CDR3 has 11 amino acids. This CDR3 reads CASREGTEAFF. CDR3 in DNA: TGTGCCAGCAGAGAGGGGACTGAAGCTTTCTTT.

The V and J genes are TRBV6-1 and TRBJ1-1; D perhaps matches TRBD1 (6 bases). The germline gives CDR1 MNHNS, CDR2 SASEGT. This CDR3 contains 15 residues. Deletions cut 4 bases from V and 6 bases from J, with 18 bases between. The CDR3 loop is CASSGWGHGKAEAFF. CDR3 sequence (DNA): TGTGCCAGCAGTGGTTGGGGACATGGGAAGGCTGAAGCTTTCTTT.

This clonotype was counted at least ten times. The V and J genes are TRBV30 and TRBJ1-1, with 9 bases lining up with TRBD1. The germline gives CDR1 GTSNPN, CDR2 SVGIG (reference sequence). Unmatched junction bases numbered 3, after V lost 3 bases and J lost 4 bases. The CDR3 sequence is 13 residues long. The CDR3 reads CAWREDRGTEAFF. DNA of the CDR3: TGTGCCTGGAGGGAGGACAGGGGCACTGAAGCTTTCTTT. Drawing the rest from reference TRBV30 and TRBJ1-1, the complete variable domain is SQTIHQWPATLVQPVGSPLSLECTVEGTSNPNLYWYRQAAGRGLQLLFYSVGIGQISSEVPQNLSASRPQDRQFILSSKKLLLSDSGFYLCAWREDRGTEAFFGQGTRLTVV.

This clonotype was found many times. The chain joins TRBV28 to TRBJ2-4; D unclear. Between the trimmed V and J ends, which lost 6 bases and 6 bases, there was a span of 3 bases. CDR3 size: 10 residues. CDR1 and CDR2 from the germline V gene are MDHEN and SYDVKM. The CDR3 DNA reads TGTGCCAGCAGCTCAAACATTCAGTACTTC. Protein sequence: CASSSNIQYF.

The chain links TRBV30 to TRBJ2-5; D is undetermined. The CDR3 consists of 12 residues. Germline CDR1 GTSNPN, CDR2 SVGIG (reference sequence). Trimming shortened V by 3 bases and J by 1 base, and 6 bases separated the two germline ends. CDR3 loop: CAWRQSQETQYF. CDR3 nucleotides: TGTGCCTGGAGGCAGAGCCAAGAGACCCAGTACTTC. The full variable domain, rest sourced from reference TRBV30 and TRBJ2-5, is SQTIHQWPATLVQPVGSPLSLECTVEGTSNPNLYWYRQAAGRGLQLLFYSVGIGQISSEVPQNLSASRPQDRQFILSSKKLLLSDSGFYLCAWRQSQETQYFGPGTRLLVL.

This clonotype was counted many times. The chain couples TRBV6-1 to TRBJ1-1; D is possibly TRBD1 (6 bases). V was clipped by 2 bases and J by 8 bases, with 24 bases between them. CDR1 and CDR2 from the germline V gene are MNHNS and SASEGT. The CDR3 sequence is 17 residues long. Written as DNA, the CDR3 is TGTGCCAGCAGTGAATACGCATTACTTGGCAGGGGTGTCGAAGCTTTCTTT. It specifies CASSEYALLGRGVEAFF.